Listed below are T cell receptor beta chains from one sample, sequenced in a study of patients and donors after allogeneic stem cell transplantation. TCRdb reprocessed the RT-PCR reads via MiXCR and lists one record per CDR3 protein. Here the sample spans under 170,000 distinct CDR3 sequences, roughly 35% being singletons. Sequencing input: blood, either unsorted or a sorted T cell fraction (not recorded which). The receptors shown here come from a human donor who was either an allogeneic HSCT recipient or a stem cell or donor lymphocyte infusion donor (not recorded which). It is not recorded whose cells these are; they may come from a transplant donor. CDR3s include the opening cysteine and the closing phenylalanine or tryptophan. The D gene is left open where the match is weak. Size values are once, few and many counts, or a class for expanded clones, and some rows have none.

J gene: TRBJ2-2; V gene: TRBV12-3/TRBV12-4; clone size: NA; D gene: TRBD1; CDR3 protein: CASSTRTGVTGELFF; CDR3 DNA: TGTGCCAGCAGCACCCGGACAGGGGTGACCGGGGAGCTGTTTTTT
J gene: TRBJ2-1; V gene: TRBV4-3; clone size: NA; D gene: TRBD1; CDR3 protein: CASSQRTGSEQFF; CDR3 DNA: TGCGCCAGCAGCCAAAGGACAGGGAGTGAGCAGTTCTTC
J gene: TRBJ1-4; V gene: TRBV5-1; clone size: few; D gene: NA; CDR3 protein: CASARQAGEKLFF; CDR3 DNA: TGCGCCAGCGCTCGGCAAGCTGGGGAAAAACTGTTTTTT
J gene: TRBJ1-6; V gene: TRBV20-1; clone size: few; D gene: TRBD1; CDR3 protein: CSARVRDRPPPLHF; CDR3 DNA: TGCAGTGCTAGAGTCCGGGACAGGCCCCCTCCCCTCCACTTT
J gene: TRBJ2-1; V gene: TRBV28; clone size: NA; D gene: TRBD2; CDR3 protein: CASGTSGVHEQFF; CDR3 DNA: TGTGCCAGCGGGACTAGCGGAGTTCATGAGCAGTTCTTC
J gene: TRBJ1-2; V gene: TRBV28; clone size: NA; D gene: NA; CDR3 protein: CASSFGGGYTF; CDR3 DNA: TGTGCCAGCAGTTTTGGGGGTGGCTACACCTTC
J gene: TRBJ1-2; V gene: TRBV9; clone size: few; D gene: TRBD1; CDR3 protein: CASSGSGGNTF; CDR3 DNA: TGTGCCAGCAGCGGTTCAGGGGGCAACACCTTC
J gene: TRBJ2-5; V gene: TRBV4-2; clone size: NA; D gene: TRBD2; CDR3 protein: CASSQALAGAKETQYF; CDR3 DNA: TGTGCCAGCAGCCAAGCACTAGCGGGGGCGAAGGAGACCCAGTACTTC
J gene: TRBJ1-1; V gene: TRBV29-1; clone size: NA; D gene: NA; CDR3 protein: CSVEARQANTEAFF; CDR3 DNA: TGCAGCGTTGAAGCCCGACAGGCCAACACTGAAGCTTTCTTT
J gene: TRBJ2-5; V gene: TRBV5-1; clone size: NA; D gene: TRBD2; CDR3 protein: CASSLGLAGDKETQYF; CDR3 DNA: TGCGCCAGCAGCTTGGGGTTAGCGGGGGATAAAGAGACCCAGTACTTC
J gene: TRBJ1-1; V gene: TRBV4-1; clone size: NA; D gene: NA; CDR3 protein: CASSHPGRGIMAFF; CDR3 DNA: TGCGCCAGCAGCCACCCCGGCAGGGGTATTATGGCTTTCTTT
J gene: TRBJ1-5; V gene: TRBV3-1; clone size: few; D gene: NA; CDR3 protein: CASSRPGPDQPQHF; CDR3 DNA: TGTGCCAGCAGCCGACCGGGACCGGACCAGCCCCAGCATTTT
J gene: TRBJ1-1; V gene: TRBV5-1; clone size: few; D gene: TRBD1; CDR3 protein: CASSGTQGYEAFF; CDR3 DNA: TGCGCCAGCAGTGGCACACAGGGGTATGAAGCTTTCTTT
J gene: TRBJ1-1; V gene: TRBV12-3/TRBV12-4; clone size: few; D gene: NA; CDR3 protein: CASSPRQGGMNTEAFF; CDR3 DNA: TGTGCCAGCAGTCCAAGGCAGGGCGGGATGAACACTGAAGCTTTCTTT
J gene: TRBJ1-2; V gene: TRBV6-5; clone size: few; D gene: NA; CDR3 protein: CASSYNGYGYTF; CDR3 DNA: TGTGCCAGCAGTTATAACGGCTATGGCTACACCTTC
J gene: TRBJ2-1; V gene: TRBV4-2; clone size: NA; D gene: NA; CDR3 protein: CASSNRVNEQFF; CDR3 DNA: TGTGCCAGCAGCAACAGGGTGAACGAGCAGTTCTTC
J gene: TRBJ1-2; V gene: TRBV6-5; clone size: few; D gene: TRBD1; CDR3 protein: CASSQGQGRYGYTF; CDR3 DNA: TGTGCCAGCAGCCAGGGACAGGGGCGCTATGGCTACACCTTC
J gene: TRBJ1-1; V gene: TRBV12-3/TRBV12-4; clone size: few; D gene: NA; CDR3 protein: CASSLGGPYTEAFF; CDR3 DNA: TGTGCCAGCAGTTTAGGGGGGCCGTACACTGAAGCTTTCTTT
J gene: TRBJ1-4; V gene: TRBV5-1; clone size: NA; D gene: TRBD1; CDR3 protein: CASSFDRGDEKLFF; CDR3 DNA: TGCGCCAGCAGCTTCGACAGGGGGGACGAAAAACTGTTTTTT
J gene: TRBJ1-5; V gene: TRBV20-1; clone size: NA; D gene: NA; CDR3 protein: CSARGSGNQPQHF; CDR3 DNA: TGCAGTGCTAGGGGGAGCGGGAATCAGCCCCAGCATTTT
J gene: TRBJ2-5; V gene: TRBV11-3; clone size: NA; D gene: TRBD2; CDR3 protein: CASSLLAGDQETQYF; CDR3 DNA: TGTGCCAGCAGCTTACTGGCGGGGGACCAAGAGACCCAGTACTTC
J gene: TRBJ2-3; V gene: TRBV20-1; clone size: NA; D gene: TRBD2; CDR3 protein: CSAGGGARDTQYF; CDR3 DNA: TGCAGTGCCGGCGGGGGGGCCAGAGATACGCAGTATTTT
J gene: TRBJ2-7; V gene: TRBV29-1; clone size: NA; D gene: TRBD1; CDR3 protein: CSVSRGQGPTEQYF; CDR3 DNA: TGCAGCGTCAGCCGTGGACAGGGACCGACCGAGCAGTACTTC
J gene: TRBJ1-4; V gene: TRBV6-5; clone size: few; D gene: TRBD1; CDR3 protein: CASSTRGIGATNEKLFF; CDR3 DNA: TGTGCCAGCAGTACCAGGGGGATAGGTGCAACTAATGAAAAACTGTTTTTT
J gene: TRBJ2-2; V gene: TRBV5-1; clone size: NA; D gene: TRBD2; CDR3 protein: CASRFLLAGHGDTGELFF; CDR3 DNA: TGCGCCAGCAGATTCCTGCTAGCGGGGCATGGGGACACCGGGGAGCTGTTTTTT
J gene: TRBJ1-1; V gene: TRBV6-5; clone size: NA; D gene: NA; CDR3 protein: CASSSPRGPNTEAFF; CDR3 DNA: TGTGCCAGCAGTTCCCCCCGTGGCCCGAACACTGAAGCTTTCTTT
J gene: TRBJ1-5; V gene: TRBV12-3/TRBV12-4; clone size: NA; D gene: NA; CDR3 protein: CASRSVLGPNQPQHF; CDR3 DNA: TGTGCCAGCAGATCCGTTTTGGGGCCAAATCAGCCCCAGCATTTT
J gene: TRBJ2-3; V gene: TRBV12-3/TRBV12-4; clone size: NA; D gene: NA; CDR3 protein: CASSFGGATDTQYF; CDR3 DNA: TGTGCCAGCAGTTTTGGCGGGGCCACAGATACGCAGTATTTT
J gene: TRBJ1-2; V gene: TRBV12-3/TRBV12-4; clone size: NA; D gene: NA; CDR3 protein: CASSLVGGYTF; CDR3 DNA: TGTGCCAGCAGTTTAGTAGGTGGCTACACCTTC
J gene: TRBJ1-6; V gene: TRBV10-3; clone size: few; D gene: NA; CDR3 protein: CAISEGGLGKGNSPLHF; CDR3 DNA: TGTGCCATCAGTGAGGGGGGCCTAGGAAAGGGGAATTCACCCCTCCACTTT
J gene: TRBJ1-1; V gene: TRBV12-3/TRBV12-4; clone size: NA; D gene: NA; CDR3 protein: CASSLPGEAFF; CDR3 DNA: TGTGCCAGCAGTTTACCGGGTGAAGCTTTCTTT
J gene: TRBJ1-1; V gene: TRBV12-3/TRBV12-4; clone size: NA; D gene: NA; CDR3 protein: CASSLRGRGTEAFF; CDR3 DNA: TGTGCCAGCAGCCTTCGGGGGCGAGGCACTGAAGCTTTCTTT
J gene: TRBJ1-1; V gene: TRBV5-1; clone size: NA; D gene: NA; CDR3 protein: CASSLAGSSEAEAFF; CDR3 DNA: TGCGCCAGCAGCTTGGCCGGGAGCTCCGAGGCAGAAGCTTTCTTT
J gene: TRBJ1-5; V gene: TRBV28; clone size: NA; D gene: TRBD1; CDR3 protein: CASTTGGWVNQPQHF; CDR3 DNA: TGTGCCAGCACCACAGGGGGCTGGGTCAATCAGCCCCAGCATTTT
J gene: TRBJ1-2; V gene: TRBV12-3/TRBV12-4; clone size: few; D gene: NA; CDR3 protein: CASSFTGTYGYTF; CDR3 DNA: TGTGCCAGCAGTTTCACCGGGACGTATGGCTACACCTTC
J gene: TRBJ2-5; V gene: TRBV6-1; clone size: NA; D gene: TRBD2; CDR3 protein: CASSLGTSGEETQYF; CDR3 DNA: TGTGCCAGCAGTTTGGGGACTAGCGGGGAAGAGACCCAGTACTTC
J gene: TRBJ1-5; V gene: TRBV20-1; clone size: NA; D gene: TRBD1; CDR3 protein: CSATGTGDRQPQHF; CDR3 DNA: TGCAGTGCTACCGGGACAGGGGATCGTCAGCCCCAGCATTTT
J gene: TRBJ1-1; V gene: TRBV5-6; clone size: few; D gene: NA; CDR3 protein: CASSLGRSPEAFF; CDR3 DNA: TGTGCCAGCAGCTTGGGGCGGTCACCGGAAGCTTTCTTT
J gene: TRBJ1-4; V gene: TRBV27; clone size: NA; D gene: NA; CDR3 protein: CASRPTLMDGRRGEKLFF; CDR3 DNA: TGTGCCAGCAGACCCACCCTAATGGACGGCAGGCGGGGTGAAAAACTGTTTTTT
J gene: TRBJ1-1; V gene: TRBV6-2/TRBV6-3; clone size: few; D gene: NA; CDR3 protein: CASSYPPGLGIVEAFF; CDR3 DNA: TGTGCCAGCAGTTACCCTCCGGGGCTCGGGATAGTTGAAGCTTTCTTT
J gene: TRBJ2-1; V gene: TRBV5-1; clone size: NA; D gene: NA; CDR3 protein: CASSSDWAHNEQFF; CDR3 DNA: TGCGCCAGCAGCTCGGACTGGGCCCACAATGAGCAGTTCTTC
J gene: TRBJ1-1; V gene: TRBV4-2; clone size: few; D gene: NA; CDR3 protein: CASRTGHNMNTEAFF; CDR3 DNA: TGTGCCAGCCGTACAGGACACAACATGAACACTGAAGCTTTCTTT